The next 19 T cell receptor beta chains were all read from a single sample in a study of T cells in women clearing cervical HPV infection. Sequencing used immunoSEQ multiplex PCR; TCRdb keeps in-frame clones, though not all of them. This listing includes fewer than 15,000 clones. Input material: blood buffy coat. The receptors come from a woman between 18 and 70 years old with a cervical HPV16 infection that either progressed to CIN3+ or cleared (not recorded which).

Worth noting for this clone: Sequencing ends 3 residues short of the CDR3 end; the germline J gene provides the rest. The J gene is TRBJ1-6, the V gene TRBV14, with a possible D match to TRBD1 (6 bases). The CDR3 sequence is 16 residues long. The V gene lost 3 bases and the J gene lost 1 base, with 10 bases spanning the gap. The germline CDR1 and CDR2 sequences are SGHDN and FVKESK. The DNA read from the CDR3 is TGTGCCAGCAGCCAGCAACAGGGATCCTATAATTCACCC. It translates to CASSQQQGSYNSP. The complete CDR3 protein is CASSQQQGSYNSPLHF.

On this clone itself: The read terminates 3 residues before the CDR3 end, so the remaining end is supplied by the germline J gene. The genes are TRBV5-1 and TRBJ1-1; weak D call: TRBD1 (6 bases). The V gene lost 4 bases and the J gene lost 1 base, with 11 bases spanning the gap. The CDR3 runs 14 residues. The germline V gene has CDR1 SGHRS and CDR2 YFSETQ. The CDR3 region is CASSVVGGNTEAFF. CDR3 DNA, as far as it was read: TGCGCCAGCAGCGTGGTAGGGGGGAACACTGAA. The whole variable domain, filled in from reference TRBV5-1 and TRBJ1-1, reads KAGVTQTPRYLIKTRGQQVTLSCSPISGHRSVSWYQQTPGQGLQFLFEYFSETQRNKGNFPGRFSGRQFSNSRSEMNVSTLELGDSALYLCASSVVGGNTEAFFGQGTRLTVV.

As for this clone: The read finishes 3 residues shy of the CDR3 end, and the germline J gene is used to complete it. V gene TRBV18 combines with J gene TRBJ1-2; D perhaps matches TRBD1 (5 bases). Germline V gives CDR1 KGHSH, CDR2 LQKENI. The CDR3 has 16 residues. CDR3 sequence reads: CASSRLAGQPTDTYTF. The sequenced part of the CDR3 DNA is TGTGCCAGCTCGCGACTAGCGGGGCAGCCTACAGATACC.

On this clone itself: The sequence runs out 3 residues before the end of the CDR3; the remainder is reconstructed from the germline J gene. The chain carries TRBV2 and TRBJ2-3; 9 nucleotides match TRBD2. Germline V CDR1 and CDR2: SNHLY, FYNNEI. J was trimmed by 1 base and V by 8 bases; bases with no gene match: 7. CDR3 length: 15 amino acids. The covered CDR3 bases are TGTGCCAGCGCGACTAGCGGAGTGGGCACAGATACG. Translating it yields CASATSGVGTDT. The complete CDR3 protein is CASATSGVGTDTQYF.

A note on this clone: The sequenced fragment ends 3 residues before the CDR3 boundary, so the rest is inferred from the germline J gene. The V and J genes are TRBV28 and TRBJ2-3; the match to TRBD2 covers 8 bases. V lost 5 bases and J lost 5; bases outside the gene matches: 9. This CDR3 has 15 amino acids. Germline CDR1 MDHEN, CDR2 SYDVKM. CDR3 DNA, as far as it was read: TGTGCCAGCAGTAAACCGGGACTAGGTGTAGATACG. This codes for CASSKPGLGVDT. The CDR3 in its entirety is CASSKPGLGVDTQYF.

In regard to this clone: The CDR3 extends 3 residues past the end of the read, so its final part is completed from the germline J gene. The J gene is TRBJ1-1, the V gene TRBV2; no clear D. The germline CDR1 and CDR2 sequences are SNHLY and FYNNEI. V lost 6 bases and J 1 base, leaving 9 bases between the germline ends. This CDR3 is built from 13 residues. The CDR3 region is CASRAGPNTEAFF. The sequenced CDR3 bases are TGTGCCAGCAGGGCGGGTCCGAACACTGAA. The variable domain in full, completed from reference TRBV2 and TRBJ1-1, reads EPEVTQTPSHQVTQMGQEVILRCVPISNHLYFYWYRQILGQKVEFLVSFYNNEISEKSEIFDDQFSVERPDGSNFTLKIRSTKLEDSAMYFCASRAGPNTEAFFGQGTRLTVV.

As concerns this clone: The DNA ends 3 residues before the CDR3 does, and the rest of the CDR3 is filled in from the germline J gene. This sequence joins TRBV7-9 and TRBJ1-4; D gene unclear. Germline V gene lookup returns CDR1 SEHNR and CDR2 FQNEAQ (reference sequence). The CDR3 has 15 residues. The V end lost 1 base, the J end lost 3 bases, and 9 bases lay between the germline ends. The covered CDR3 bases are TGTGCCAGCAGCTTAGGGGCAGCCTCTAATGAAAAA. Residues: CASSLGAASNEK. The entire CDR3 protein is CASSLGAASNEKLFF.

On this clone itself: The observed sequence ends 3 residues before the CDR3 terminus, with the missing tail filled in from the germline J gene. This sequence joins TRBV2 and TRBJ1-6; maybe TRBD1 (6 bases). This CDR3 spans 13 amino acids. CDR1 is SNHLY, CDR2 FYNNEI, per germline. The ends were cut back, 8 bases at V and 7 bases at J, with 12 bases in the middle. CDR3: CASGRGANSPLHF. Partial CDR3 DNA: TGTGCCAGCGGACGGGGGGCCAATTCACCC.

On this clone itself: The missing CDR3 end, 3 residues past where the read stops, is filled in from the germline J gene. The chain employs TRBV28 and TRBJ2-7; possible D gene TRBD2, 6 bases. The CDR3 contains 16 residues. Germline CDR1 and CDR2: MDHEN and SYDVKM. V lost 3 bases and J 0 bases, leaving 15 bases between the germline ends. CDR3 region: CASSLFGGISSYEQYF. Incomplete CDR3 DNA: TGTGCCAGCAGTTTGTTTGGGGGGATCAGCTCCTACGAG. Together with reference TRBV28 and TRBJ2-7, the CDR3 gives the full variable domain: DVKVTQSSRYLVKRTGEKVFLECVQDMDHENMFWYRQDPGLGLRLIYFSYDVKMKEKGDIPEGYSVSREKKERFSLILESASTNQTSMYLCASSLFGGISSYEQYFGPGTRLTVT.

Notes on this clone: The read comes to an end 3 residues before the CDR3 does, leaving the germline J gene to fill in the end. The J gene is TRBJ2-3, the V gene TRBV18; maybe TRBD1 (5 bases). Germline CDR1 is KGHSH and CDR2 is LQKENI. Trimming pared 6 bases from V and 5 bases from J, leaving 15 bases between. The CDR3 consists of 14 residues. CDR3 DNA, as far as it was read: TGTGCCAGCTCCTCCGCCTTAGGGGAAGATACG. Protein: CASSSALGEDT. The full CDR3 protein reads CASSSALGEDTQYF. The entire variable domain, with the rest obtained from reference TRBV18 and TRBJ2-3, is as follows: NAGVMQNPRHLVRRRGQEARLRCSPMKGHSHVYWYRQLPEEGLKFMVYLQKENIIDESGMPKERFSAEFPKEGPSILRIQQVVRGDSAAYFCASSSALGEDTQYFGPGTRLTVL.

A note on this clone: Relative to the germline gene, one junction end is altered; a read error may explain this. The covered CDR3 bases are TGTGCCAGCAGCGTAGACCGGGGAGCAAGGTATGGG. It yields the protein CASSVDRGARYG. The whole CDR3 sequence is CASSVDRGARYGYTF. V gene TRBV9 combines with J gene TRBJ1-2; D not certain. The read terminates 3 residues ahead of where the CDR3 ends, so the germline J gene completes it. Germline-derived CDR1 and CDR2 are SGDLS and YYNGEE. The CDR3 spans 15 residues.

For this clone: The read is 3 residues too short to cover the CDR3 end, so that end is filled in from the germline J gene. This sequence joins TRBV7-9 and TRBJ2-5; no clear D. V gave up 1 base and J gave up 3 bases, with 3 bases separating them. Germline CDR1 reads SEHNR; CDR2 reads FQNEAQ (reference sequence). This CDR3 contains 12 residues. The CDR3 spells CASSLEEETQYF. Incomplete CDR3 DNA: TGTGCCAGCAGCTTAGAGGAAGAGACC.

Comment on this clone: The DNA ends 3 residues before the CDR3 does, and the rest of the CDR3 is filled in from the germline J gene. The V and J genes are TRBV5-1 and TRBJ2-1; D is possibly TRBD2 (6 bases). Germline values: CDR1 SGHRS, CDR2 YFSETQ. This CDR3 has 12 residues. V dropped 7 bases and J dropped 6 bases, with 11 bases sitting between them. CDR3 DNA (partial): TGCGCCAGCCAGGCGGGGACCAATGAG. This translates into CASQAGTNE. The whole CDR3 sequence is CASQAGTNEQFF. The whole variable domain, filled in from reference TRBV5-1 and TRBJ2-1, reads KAGVTQTPRYLIKTRGQQVTLSCSPISGHRSVSWYQQTPGQGLQFLFEYFSETQRNKGNFPGRFSGRQFSNSRSEMNVSTLELGDSALYLCASQAGTNEQFFGPGTRLTVL.

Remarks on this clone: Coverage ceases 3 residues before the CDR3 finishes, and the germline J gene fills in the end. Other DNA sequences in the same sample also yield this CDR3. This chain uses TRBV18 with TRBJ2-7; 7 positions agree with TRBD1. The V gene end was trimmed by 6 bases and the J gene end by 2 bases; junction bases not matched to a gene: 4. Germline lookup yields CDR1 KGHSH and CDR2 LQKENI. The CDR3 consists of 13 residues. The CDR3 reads CASSRGQAYEQYF. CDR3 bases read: TGTGCCAGCTCGAGGGGGCAGGCCTACGAG.

CDR3 DNA, as far as it was read: TGTGCCAGCTCACCACGCATCGCAGGGGGAAACGAG. It encodes CASSPRIAGGNE. The CDR3, in full, reads CASSPRIAGGNEQYF. The chain has TRBV18 and TRBJ2-7; 7 positions agree with TRBD1. The CDR3 goes on 3 residues after the read ends, and that part is filled in from the germline J gene. The V segment lost 1 base and the J segment 5 bases; nucleotides outside the gene matches: 8. Germline CDR1 reads KGHSH; CDR2 reads LQKENI. The CDR3 runs 15 residues.

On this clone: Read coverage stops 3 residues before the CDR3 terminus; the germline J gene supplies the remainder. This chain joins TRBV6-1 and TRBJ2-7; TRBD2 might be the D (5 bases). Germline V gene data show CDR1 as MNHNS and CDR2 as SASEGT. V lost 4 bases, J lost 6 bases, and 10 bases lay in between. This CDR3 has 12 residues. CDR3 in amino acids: CASSVEGPEQYF. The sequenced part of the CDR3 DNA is TGTGCCAGCAGTGTCGAGGGTCCCGAG.

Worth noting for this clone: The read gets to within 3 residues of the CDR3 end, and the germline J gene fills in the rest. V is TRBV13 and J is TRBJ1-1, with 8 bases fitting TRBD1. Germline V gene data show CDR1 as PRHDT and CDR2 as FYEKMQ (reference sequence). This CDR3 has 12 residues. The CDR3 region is CASSFFRGRAFF. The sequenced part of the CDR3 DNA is TGTGCCAGCAGTTTTTTCAGGGGGCGA.

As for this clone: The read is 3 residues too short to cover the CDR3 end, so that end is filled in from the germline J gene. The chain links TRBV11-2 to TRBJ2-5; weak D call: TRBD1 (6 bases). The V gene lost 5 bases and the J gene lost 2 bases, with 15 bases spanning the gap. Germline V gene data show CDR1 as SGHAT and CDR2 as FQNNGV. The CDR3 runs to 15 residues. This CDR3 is CASSPRRTVQETQYF. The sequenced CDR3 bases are TGTGCCAGCAGCCCTCGTCGGACAGTACAAGAGACC.

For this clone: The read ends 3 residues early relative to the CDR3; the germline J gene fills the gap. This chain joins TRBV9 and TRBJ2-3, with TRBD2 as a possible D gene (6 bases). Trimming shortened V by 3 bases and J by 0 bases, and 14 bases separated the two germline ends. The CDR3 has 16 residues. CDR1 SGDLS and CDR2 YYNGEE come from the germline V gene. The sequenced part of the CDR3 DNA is TGTGCCAGCAGCGCTCGCCCGGGGACTAGCACAGATACG. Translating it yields CASSARPGTSTDT. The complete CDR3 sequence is CASSARPGTSTDTQYF.